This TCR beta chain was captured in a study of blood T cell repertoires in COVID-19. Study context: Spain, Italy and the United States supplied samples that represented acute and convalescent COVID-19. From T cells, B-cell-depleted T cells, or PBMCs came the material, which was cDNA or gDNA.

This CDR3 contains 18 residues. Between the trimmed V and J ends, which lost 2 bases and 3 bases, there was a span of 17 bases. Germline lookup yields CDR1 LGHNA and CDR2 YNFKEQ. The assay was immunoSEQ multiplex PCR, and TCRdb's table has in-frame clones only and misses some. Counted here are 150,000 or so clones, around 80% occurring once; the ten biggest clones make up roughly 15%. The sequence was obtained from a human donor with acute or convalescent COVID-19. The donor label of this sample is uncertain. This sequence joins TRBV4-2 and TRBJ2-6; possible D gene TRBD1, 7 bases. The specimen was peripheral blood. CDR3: CASSQPGQRVSGANVLTF. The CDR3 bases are TGTGCCAGCAGCCAACCGGGACAGCGGGTGAGTGGGGCCAACGTCCTGACTTTC.